The clone carrying this T cell receptor beta chain was observed once. Source study methods: By means of reference gene primer amplification, nucleated cell counts were estimated. The table came from immunoSEQ multiplex PCR; TCRdb's copy has only in-frame clones and leaves some out. V, J and clone size are those of that table, while D and trimming were read from the DNA. The repertoire holds roughly 350,000 clones, with 85% as singletons. The CDR3 sequence is 11 residues long. Per the germline V gene, CDR1 is SGHTS and CDR2 is YDEGEE. V was clipped by 4 bases and J by 8 bases, with 4 bases between them. The sample is drawn from a study of blood T cell repertoires in COVID-19. Turning to the study itself: Acute and convalescent COVID-19 samples came from the United States, Italy and Spain. Sources were T cells, B-cell-depleted T cells, or PBMCs; the material itself was cDNA or gDNA.

This TCR was recovered from a woman between 18 and 30 years old with acute or convalescent COVID-19. The V gene is TRBV5-8, the J gene TRBJ1-6; D not resolved. What was sequenced was peripheral blood. Written as DNA, the CDR3 is TGTGCCAGCAGCCAATATTCACCCCTCCACTTT. It codes for CASSQYSPLHF.